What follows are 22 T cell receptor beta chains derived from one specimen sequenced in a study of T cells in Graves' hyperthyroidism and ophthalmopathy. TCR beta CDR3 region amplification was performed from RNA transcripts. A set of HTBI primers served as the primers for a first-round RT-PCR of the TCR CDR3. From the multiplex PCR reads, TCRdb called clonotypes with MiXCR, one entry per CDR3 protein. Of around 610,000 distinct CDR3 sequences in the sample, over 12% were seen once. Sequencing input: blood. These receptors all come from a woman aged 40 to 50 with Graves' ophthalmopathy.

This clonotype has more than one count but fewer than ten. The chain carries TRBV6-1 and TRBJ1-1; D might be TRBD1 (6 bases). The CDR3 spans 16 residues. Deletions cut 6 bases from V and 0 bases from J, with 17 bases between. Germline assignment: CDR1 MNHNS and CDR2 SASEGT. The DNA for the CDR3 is TGTGCCAGCAGGAAACGGGACATCCTAATGAACACTGAAGCTTTCTTT. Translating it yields CASRKRDILMNTEAFF.

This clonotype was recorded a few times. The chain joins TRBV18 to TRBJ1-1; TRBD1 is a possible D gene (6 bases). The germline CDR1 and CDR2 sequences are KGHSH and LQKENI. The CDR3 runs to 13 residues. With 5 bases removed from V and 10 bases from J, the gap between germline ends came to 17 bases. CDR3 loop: CASSDLRGRGAFF. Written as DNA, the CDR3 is TGTGCCAGCTCAGATCTCAGGGGTAGAGGAGCTTTCTTT.

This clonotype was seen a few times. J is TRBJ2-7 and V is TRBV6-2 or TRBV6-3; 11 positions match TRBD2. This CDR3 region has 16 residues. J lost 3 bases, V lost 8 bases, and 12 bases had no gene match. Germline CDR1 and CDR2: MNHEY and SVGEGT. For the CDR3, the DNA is TGTGCCAGCGCTTCACCCCTTGGGACTAGCGGCTACGAGCAGTACTTC. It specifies CASASPLGTSGYEQYF.

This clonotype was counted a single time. The CDR3 is CASSYGGLAGRYF. The CDR3 nucleotides are TGTGCCAGCAGTTACGGTGGACTAGCGGGAAGGTACTTC. J is TRBJ2-4 and V is TRBV6-2 or TRBV6-3; 12 bases are a match to TRBD2. Germline V gene data show CDR1 as MNHEY and CDR2 as SVGEGT. With V trimmed by 2 bases and J by 15 bases, 5 bases remained unmatched. This CDR3 is built from 13 residues.

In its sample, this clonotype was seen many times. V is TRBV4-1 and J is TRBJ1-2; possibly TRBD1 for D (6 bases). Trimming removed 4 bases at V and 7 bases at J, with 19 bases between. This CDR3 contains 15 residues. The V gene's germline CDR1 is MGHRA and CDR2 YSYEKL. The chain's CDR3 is CASSLRIGGRLGYTF. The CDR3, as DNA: TGCGCCAGCAGCCTCAGGATCGGGGGCCGACTTGGCTACACCTTC.

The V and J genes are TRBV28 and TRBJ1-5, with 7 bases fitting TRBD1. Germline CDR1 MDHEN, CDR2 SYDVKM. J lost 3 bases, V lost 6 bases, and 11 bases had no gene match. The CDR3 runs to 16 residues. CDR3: CASSPATGQINQPQHF. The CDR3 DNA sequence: TGTGCCAGCAGCCCTGCAACGGGACAGATCAATCAGCCCCAGCATTTT.

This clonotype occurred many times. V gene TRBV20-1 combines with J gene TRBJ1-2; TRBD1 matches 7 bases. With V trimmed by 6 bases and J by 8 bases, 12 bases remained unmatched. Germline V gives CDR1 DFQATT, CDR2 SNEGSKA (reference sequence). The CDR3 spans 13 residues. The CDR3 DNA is TGCAGTGCGCGAAGAGGGGGCTTATTCGGCTACACCTTC. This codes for CSARRGGLFGYTF.

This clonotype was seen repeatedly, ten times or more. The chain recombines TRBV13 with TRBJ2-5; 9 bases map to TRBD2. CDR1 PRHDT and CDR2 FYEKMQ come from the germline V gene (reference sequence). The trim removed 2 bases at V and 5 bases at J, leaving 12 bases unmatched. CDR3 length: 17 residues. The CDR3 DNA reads TGTGCCAGCAGCTTAAGGTCTTCGGGACTAGCTTTGGAGACCCAGTACTTC. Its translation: CASSLRSSGLALETQYF.

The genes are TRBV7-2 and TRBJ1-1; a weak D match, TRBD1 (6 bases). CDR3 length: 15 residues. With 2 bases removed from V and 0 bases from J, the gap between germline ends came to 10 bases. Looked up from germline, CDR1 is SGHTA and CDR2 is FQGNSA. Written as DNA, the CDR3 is TGTGCCAGCAGCTTATGGTGGGACATGAACACTGAAGCTTTCTTT. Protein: CASSLWWDMNTEAFF.

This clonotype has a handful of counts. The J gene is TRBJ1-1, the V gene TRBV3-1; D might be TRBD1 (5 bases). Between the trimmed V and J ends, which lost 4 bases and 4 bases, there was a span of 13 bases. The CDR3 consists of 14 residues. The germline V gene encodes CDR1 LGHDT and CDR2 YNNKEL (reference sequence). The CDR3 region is CASSRNAGVTEAFF. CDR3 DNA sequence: TGTGCCAGCAGCCGAAACGCGGGGGTCACTGAAGCTTTCTTT.

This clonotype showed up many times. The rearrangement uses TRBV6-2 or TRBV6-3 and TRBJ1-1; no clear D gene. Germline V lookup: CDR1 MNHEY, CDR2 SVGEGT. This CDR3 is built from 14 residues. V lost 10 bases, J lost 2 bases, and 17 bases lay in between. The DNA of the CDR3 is TGTGCCACCCAGTTAGGCCCAGGAAACACTGAAGCTTTCTTT. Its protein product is CATQLGPGNTEAFF.

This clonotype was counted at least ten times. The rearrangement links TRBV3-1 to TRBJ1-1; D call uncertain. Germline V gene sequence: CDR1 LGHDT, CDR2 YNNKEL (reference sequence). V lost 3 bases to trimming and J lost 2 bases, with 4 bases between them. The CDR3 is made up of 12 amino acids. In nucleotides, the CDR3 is TGTGCCAGCAGCCATGCAAACACTGAAGCTTTCTTT. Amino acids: CASSHANTEAFF.

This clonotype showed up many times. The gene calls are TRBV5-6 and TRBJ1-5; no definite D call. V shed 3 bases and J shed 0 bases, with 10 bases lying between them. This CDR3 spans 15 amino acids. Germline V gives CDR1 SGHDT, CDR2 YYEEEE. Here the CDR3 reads CASSSLGSSNQPQHF. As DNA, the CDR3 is TGTGCCAGCAGCTCCCTGGGCAGTAGCAATCAGCCCCAGCATTTT.

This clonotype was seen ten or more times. CDR3 nucleotides: TGTGCCTGGAGAGCCGGGACAGGGGGAACAGATACGCAGTATTTT. It codes for CAWRAGTGGTDTQYF. The chain recombines TRBV30 with TRBJ2-3, with 11 bases aligning to TRBD1. CDR1 GTSNPN and CDR2 SVGIG come from the germline V gene (reference sequence). Trimming removed 3 bases from V and 3 bases from J; junction bases left unmatched: 5. This CDR3 comprises 15 residues.

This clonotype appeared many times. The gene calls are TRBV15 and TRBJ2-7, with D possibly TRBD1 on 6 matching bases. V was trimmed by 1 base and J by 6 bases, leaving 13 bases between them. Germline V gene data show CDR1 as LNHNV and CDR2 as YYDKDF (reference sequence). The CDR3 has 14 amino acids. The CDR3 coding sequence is TGTGCCACCAGCAGAGGAGGGCAGGGGAGCGAGCAGTACTTC. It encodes CATSRGGQGSEQYF.

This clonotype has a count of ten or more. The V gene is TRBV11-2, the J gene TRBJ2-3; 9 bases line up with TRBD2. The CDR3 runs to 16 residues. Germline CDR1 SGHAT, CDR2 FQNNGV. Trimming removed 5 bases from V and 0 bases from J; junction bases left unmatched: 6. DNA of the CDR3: TGTGCCAGCAGCATACAACTAGCGGGTAGCACAGATACGCAGTATTTT. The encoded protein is CASSIQLAGSTDTQYF.

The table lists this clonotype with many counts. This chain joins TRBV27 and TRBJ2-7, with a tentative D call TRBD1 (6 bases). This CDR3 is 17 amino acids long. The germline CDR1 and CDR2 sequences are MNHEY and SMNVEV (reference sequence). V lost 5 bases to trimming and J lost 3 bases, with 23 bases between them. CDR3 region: CASSLLRPQGVGYEQYF. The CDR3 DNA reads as TGTGCCAGCAGTCTATTAAGGCCACAGGGTGTCGGCTACGAGCAGTACTTC.

This CDR3 reads CASSQGAGTDPYEQYF. The CDR3 DNA reads as TGCGCCAGCAGCCAAGGGGCCGGGACAGACCCCTACGAGCAGTACTTC. The chain carries TRBV4-1 and TRBJ2-7, with 7 bases identical to TRBD1. Germline V lookup: CDR1 MGHRA, CDR2 YSYEKL. This CDR3 is built from 16 residues. V lost 1 base to trimming and J lost 2 bases; unmatched junction nucleotides: 8.

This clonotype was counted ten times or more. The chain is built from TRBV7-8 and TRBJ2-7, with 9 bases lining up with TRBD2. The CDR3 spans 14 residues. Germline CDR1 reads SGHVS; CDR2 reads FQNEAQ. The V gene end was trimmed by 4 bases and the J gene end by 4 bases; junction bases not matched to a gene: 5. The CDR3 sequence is CASSSTSGGYEQYF. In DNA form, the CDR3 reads TGTGCCAGCAGCTCGACTAGCGGCGGATACGAGCAGTACTTC.

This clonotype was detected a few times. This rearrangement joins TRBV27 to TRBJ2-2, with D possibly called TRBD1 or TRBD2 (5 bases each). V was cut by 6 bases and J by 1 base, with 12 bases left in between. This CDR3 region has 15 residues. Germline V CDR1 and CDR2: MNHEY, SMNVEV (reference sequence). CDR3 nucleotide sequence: TGTGCCAGCAGCACCTTTGGGGGGAACACCGGGGAGCTGTTTTTT. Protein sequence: CASSTFGGNTGELFF.

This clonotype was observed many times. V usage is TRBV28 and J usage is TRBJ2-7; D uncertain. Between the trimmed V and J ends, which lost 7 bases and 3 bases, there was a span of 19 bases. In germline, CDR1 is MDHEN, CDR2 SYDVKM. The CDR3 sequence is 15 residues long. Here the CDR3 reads CASTLGDGLIYEQYF. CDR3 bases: TGTGCCAGCACCCTAGGAGATGGTTTGATCTACGAGCAGTACTTC.

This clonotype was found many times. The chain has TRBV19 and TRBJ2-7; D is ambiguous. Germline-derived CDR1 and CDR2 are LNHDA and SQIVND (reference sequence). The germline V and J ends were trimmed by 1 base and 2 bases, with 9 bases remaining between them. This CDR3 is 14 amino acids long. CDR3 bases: TGTGCCAGTAGTATAGTGGCACAGCCCTACGAGCAGTACTTC. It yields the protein CASSIVAQPYEQYF.